The 19 T cell receptor beta chains below come from one sample, sequenced in a study of T-cell memory formation after mild COVID-19. TCRdb ran MiXCR on the 5' RACE reads and lists one entry per CDR3 protein. The repertoire holds about 350,000 distinct CDR3 sequences, with approximately 15% as singletons. Source material: PBMCs or a T cell subset sorted from them (not recorded which). These receptors were taken from a man aged 18 to 29 who had mild COVID-19 (a few samples of this study predate the infection). Cell type and time point are not known.

The chain has TRBV5-1 and TRBJ1-2; D gene ambiguous. This CDR3 has 14 amino acids. Trimming shortened V by 0 bases and J by 4 bases, and 10 bases separated the two germline ends. Per germline, CDR1 SGHRS and CDR2 YFSETQ. The CDR3 region is CASSLEGSSYGYTF. The CDR3 DNA follows: TGCGCCAGCAGCTTGGAAGGCAGCTCCTATGGCTACACCTTC.

This clonotype occurred many times. This chain's CDR3 is CASKVGTHNTEAFF. CDR3 coding DNA: TGTGCCAGTAAAGTTGGCACGCACAACACTGAAGCTTTCTTT. The chain uses TRBV19 and TRBJ1-1, with D unresolved. Germline V gene lookup returns CDR1 LNHDA and CDR2 SQIVND (reference sequence). The CDR3 spans 14 residues. Trimming pared 7 bases from V and 2 bases from J, leaving 14 bases between.

This clonotype was seen ten or more times. This sequence joins TRBV4-2 and TRBJ1-6, with D maybe TRBD1 (6 bases). This CDR3 spans 17 amino acids. Trimming took off 0 bases at V and 8 bases at J, with 17 bases between the two ends. Germline loops: CDR1 LGHNA, CDR2 YNFKEQ. The chain's CDR3 is CASSQDGGGVGDSPLHF. The CDR3 DNA sequence: TGTGCCAGCAGCCAAGATGGGGGCGGGGTGGGAGATTCACCCCTCCACTTT.

The rearrangement uses TRBV10-3 and TRBJ2-7, with 7 bases lining up with TRBD1. Per germline, CDR1 ENHRY and CDR2 SYGVKD. Germline trimming cut 5 bases from V and 4 bases from J; bases unmatched to any gene: 11. The CDR3 consists of 15 residues. The CDR3 nucleotides read TGTGCCATCAGTCAACGCCGGACAGGTGATTACGAGCAGTACTTC. Encoded protein: CAISQRRTGDYEQYF.

This clonotype was found many times. The chain uses TRBV4-3 and TRBJ2-1; a possible D gene is TRBD2 (5 bases). The germline CDR1 and CDR2 sequences are LGHNA and YSLEER. Between the trimmed V and J ends, which lost 3 bases and 7 bases, there was a span of 10 bases. The CDR3 sequence is 13 residues long. CDR3 amino acids: CASSQDFGNEQFF. The CDR3, as DNA: TGCGCCAGCAGCCAGGACTTCGGTAATGAGCAGTTCTTC.

This chain joins TRBV5-1 and TRBJ1-1; tentative D call: TRBD1 (6 bases). Germline lookup yields CDR1 SGHRS and CDR2 YFSETQ. The CDR3 is 14 residues long. The V end lost 1 base, the J end lost 4 bases, and 11 bases lay between the germline ends. The CDR3 DNA is TGCGCCAGCAGCTTGAACAGGGAGGGCACTGAAGCTTTCTTT. As protein: CASSLNREGTEAFF.

This clonotype was counted between two and nine times. CDR3 protein: CASSLGPGGTQYF. The CDR3 bases are TGTGCCAGCAGCTTAGGGCCTGGCGGGACCCAGTACTTC. The rearrangement joins TRBV7-2 to TRBJ2-5; the D is unclear. The CDR3 is 13 amino acids. V lost 1 base and J lost 7, with 10 bases in between. Germline lookup yields CDR1 SGHTA and CDR2 FQGNSA.

The V gene is TRBV5-6, the J gene TRBJ1-1, with D perhaps TRBD1 (6 bases). This CDR3 is 14 amino acids long. The V and J ends lost 7 bases and 2 bases respectively, with 15 bases between them. The germline CDR1 and CDR2 sequences are SGHDT and YYEEEE. The CDR3 sequence: CASRKGGFNTEAFF. CDR3 coding DNA: TGTGCCAGCCGCAAGGGGGGCTTTAACACTGAAGCTTTCTTT.

V and J are TRBV20-1 and TRBJ1-6; unclear D gene. This CDR3 is built from 14 residues. V dropped 3 bases and J dropped 7 bases, with 13 bases sitting between them. CDR1 and CDR2 from the germline V gene are DFQATT and SNEGSKA (reference sequence). CDR3 DNA sequence: TGCAGTGCTAGTGATAACGGAGTAAATTCACCCCTCCACTTT. Protein: CSASDNGVNSPLHF.

The CDR3 reads CASSRAGTTYEQYF. The CDR3 nucleotides read TGTGCCAGCAGCCGGGCAGGGACCACCTACGAGCAGTACTTC. The chain employs TRBV3-1 and TRBJ2-7, with D perhaps matching TRBD1 or TRBD2 (5 bases each). This CDR3 has 14 amino acids. Trimming left V 4 bases short and J 2 bases short, with 12 bases between. Germline V gene data show CDR1 as LGHDT and CDR2 as YNNKEL (reference sequence).

The rearrangement links TRBV2 to TRBJ2-5; D possibly uses TRBD1 or TRBD2 (5 bases each). Germline V gene sequence: CDR1 SNHLY, CDR2 FYNNEI. The CDR3 totals 12 residues. V lost 7 bases and J lost 5, with 11 bases in between. The CDR3 nucleotides read TGTGCCAGCATTGGGGGTGATGAGACCCAGTACTTC. Its translation is CASIGGDETQYF.

This clonotype was picked up a small number of times. V is TRBV4-3 and J is TRBJ2-6, with unresolved D. The ends were cut back, 0 bases at V and 0 bases at J, with 12 bases in the middle. Germline-derived CDR1 and CDR2 are LGHNA and YSLEER. There are 18 residues in the CDR3. The CDR3 DNA reads TGCGCCAGCAGCCAAGATTTCCAGCCGTCCTCTGGGGCCAACGTCCTGACTTTC. This translates into CASSQDFQPSSGANVLTF.

This clonotype has ten or more counts. The chain combines TRBV5-1 with TRBJ2-5; 10 bases fit TRBD2. With V trimmed by 4 bases and J by 2 bases, 8 bases remained unmatched. The germline CDR1 and CDR2 sequences are SGHRS and YFSETQ. CDR3 length equals 16 residues. The CDR3 reads CASSRPLAGRQETQYF. CDR3 nucleotides: TGCGCCAGCAGCCGGCCACTAGCGGGGAGGCAAGAGACCCAGTACTTC.

This clonotype has more than one count but fewer than ten. CDR3 in amino acids: CASSFRGDSSYEQYF. In DNA, the CDR3 is TGTGCCAGTAGTTTCCGCGGGGATAGCTCCTACGAGCAGTACTTC. This chain uses TRBV19 with TRBJ2-7; D might be TRBD2 (6 bases). The CDR3 is 15 amino acids. Germline V gene lookup returns CDR1 LNHDA and CDR2 SQIVND (reference sequence). Trimming took off 5 bases at V and 0 bases at J, with 14 bases between the two ends.

This clonotype came up a few times. J is TRBJ2-7 and V is TRBV5-1; D may be TRBD2 (6 bases). Germline assignment: CDR1 SGHRS and CDR2 YFSETQ. Trimming stripped 3 bases from V and 7 bases from J, with 20 bases between. The CDR3 has 15 amino acids. In DNA, the CDR3 is TGCGCCAGCAGCTCCGGGGGTCGGGGATCCTCTGAGCAGTACTTC. This codes for CASSSGGRGSSEQYF.

The chain couples TRBV7-9 to TRBJ2-7, with D perhaps assigned TRBD1 or TRBD2 (6 bases each). This CDR3 is 16 amino acids long. CDR1 and CDR2 from the germline V gene are SEHNR and FQNEAQ (reference sequence). V lost 5 bases and J 7 bases, leaving 24 bases between the germline ends. The CDR3 DNA is TGTGCCAGCAGCATTCCCGGGGGCGGAGGAGCGTGGGAGCAGTACTTC. This gives the protein CASSIPGGGGAWEQYF.

This clonotype was recorded a few times. The V gene is TRBV24-1, the J gene TRBJ2-2; a possible D gene is TRBD1 (6 bases). Germline lookup yields CDR1 KGHDR and CDR2 SFDVKD. The CDR3 has 15 amino acids. Trimming pared 8 bases from V and 0 bases from J, leaving 12 bases between. CDR3 in DNA: TGTGCCACCATCTCGGACAGCTCGAACACCGGGGAGCTGTTTTTT. This translates into CATISDSSNTGELFF.

The J gene is TRBJ1-1, the V gene TRBV7-6; tentative D call: TRBD1 (5 bases). Germline V CDR1 and CDR2: SGHVS, FNYEAQ. This CDR3 has 17 amino acids. V was cut by 0 bases and J by 3 bases, with 17 bases left in between. The CDR3 nucleotides read TGTGCCAGCAGCTTAGCGTCCGGTCAGGGATTGGACACTGAAGCTTTCTTT. Translating it yields CASSLASGQGLDTEAFF.

In its sample, this clonotype was seen a few times. The V gene is TRBV5-6, the J gene TRBJ1-1; D is unresolved. From germline, CDR1 is SGHDT and CDR2 YYEEEE. The CDR3 spans 12 residues. Trimming stripped 0 bases from V and 6 bases from J, with 6 bases between. The DNA of the CDR3 is TGTGCCAGCAGCTTGGGTTTGGCTGAAGCTTTCTTT. Translation gives CASSLGLAEAFF.